These 3 T cell receptor beta chains share one sample of origin, sequenced in a study of CD8+CD57+ T cells in acquired aplastic anemia (dated by TCRdb to the late 2010s). Sequencer: Illumina HiSeq 2000. Genomic DNA served as template for TCR beta VDJ combination and CDR3 sequence profiling. TCRdb took the public reads, trimmed them with fastp at Q25, ran MiXCR for clone calling and kept in-frame beta chains. Merged by CDR3 protein, the rows form single entries marked with the most common genes and DNA. The sample data list some 210,000 distinct CDR3 sequences, and approximately 60% of these were observed just once. 29% of the sample rests with the top ten. The sequenced sample consisted of sorted CD4+, CD8+, or CD8+CD57+ T cells (not recorded which) from PBMCs. The receptors originated from a human donor in good health.

This chain links TRBV7-9 with TRBJ1-4; 9 bases match TRBD1. Germline values: CDR1 SEHNR, CDR2 FQNEAQ (reference sequence). The trim removed 4 bases at V and 7 bases at J, leaving 10 bases unmatched. The CDR3 length is 16 residues. CDR3 amino acids: CASSSRDGTGLEKLFF. In nucleotides, the CDR3 is TGTGCCAGCAGCTCACGGGACGGGACAGGGCTTGAAAAACTGTTTTTT.

This clonotype was counted ten times or more. The chain carries TRBV9 and TRBJ1-1; no firm D call. This CDR3 region has 14 residues. The germline V gene encodes CDR1 SGDLS and CDR2 YYNGEE. The V end was cut by 0 bases, the J end by 4 bases, with 10 bases between. In nucleotides, the CDR3 is TGTGCCAGCAGCGTAGGATCGGACGGCACTGAAGCTTTCTTT. It encodes CASSVGSDGTEAFF. Supplemented by reference TRBV9 and TRBJ1-1, the full variable domain reads DSGVTQTPKHLITATGQRVTLRCSPRSGDLSVYWYQQSLDQGLQFLIQYYNGEERAKGNILERFSAQQFPDLHSELNLSSLELGDSALYFCASSVGSDGTEAFFGQGTRLTVV.

The chain recombines TRBV20-1 with TRBJ2-7, with a weak D call TRBD1 (6 bases). The germline V gene has CDR1 DFQATT and CDR2 SNEGSKA (reference sequence). V lost 8 bases, J lost 3 bases, and 11 bases lay in between. The CDR3 is made up of 11 amino acids. CDR3 DNA sequence: TGCAGTACCCACAGGGACTACGAGCAGTACTTC. Its translation: CSTHRDYEQYF.